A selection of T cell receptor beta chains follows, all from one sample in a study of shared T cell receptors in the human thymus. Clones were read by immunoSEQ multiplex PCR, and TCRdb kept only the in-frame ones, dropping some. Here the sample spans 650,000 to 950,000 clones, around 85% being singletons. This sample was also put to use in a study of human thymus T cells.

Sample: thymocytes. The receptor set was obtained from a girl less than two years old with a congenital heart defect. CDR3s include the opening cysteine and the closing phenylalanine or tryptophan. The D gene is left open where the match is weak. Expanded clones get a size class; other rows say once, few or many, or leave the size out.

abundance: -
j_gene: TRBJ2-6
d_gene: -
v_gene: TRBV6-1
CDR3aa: CASSEGKGGARSGANVLTF
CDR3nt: TGTGCCAGCAGTGAAGGCAAGGGGGGGGCTAGGTCTGGGGCCAACGTCCTGACTTTC

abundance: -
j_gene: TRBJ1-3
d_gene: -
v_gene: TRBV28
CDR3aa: CASSFFRTQDTIYF
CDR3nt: TGTGCCAGCAGTTTTTTCCGGACACAAGACACCATATATTTT

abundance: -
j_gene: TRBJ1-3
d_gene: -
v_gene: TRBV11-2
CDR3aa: CASSPGLSLGNTIYF
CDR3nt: TGTGCCAGCAGCCCCGGACTCTCCCTCGGGAACACCATATATTTT

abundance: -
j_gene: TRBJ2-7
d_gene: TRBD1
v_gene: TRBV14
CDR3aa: CASSQDRNRAPNEQYF
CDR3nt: TGTGCCAGCAGCCAGGACAGGAATAGGGCCCCCAACGAGCAGTACTTC

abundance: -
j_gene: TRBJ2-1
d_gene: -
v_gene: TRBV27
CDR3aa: CASSFRSRDTGYNDEQFF
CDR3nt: TGTGCCAGCAGTTTTCGGTCCCGGGACACCGGATATAACGATGAGCAGTTCTTC

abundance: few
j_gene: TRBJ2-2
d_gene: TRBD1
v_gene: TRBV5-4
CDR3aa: CASSLLRTGQLASGELFF
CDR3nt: TGTGCCAGCAGCTTGCTCAGGACAGGGCAGCTTGCTTCCGGGGAGCTGTTTTTT

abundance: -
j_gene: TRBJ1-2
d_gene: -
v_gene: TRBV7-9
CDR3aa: CASSIEARGYGGYTF
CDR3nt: TGTGCCAGCTCAATTGAGGCGCGGGGGTATGGTGGCTACACCTTC

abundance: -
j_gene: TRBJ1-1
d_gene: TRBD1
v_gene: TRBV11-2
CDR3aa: CASSAQDQNRDRKNTEAFF
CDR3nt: TGTGCCAGCAGTGCTCAAGACCAAAACCGGGACAGAAAGAACACTGAAGCTTTCTTT

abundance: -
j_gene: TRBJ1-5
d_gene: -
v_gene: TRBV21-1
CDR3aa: CASSKDRRQGKQPQHF
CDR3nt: TGTGCCAGCAGCAAAGACCGGCGACAGGGCAAACAGCCCCAGCATTTT

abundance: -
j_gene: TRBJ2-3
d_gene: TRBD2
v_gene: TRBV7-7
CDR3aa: CASSLNPGTSGGENNTDTQYF
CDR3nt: TGTGCTAGCAGCCTGAACCCCGGGACTAGCGGGGGGGAGAACAACACAGATACGCAGTATTTT

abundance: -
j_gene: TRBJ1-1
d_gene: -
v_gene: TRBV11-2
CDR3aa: CASSLRFSGERVNTEAFF
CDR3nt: TGTGCCAGCAGCTTACGGTTTTCAGGGGAAAGGGTGAACACTGAAGCTTTCTTT

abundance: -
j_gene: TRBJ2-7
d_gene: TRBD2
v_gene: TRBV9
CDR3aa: CASSSYSGGAYEQYF
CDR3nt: TGTGCCAGCAGCTCTTATAGCGGGGGAGCCTACGAGCAGTACTTC

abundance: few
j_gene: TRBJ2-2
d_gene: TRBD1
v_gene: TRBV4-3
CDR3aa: CASSPRQGMTGELFF
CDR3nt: TGCGCCAGCAGCCCGCGACAGGGCATGACCGGGGAGCTGTTTTTT

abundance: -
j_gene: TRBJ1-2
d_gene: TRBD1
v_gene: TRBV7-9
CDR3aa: CASSLAFGQGANGYTF
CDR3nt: TGTGCCAGCAGCTTAGCGTTCGGACAGGGGGCTAATGGCTACACCTTC

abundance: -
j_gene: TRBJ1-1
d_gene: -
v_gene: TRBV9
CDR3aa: CASSVLGGEVRTEAFF
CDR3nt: TGTGCCAGCAGCGTTTTGGGGGGGGAGGTCCGCACTGAAGCTTTCTTT

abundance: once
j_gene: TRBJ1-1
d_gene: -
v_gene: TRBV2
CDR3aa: CASSELTGHADTEAFF
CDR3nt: TGTGCCAGCAGTGAGCTGACAGGCCATGCGGACACTGAAGCTTTCTTT

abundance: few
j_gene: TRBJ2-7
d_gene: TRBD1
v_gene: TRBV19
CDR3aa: CASSIGQGANEQYF
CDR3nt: TGTGCCAGTAGTATAGGACAGGGGGCCAACGAGCAGTACTTC

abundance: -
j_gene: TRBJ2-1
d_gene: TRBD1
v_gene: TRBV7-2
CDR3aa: CASSSTGDSYNEQFF
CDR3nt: TGTGCCAGCAGCTCAACAGGGGACTCCTACAATGAGCAGTTCTTC

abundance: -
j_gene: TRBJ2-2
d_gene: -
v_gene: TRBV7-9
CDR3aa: CASSFRSDTGELFF
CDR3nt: TGTGCCAGCAGCTTCAGGTCGGACACCGGGGAGCTGTTTTTT

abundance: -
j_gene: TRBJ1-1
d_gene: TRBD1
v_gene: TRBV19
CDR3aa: CASSIGQGGGNTEAFF
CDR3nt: TGTGCCAGTAGTATAGGACAGGGAGGTGGGAACACTGAAGCTTTCTTT

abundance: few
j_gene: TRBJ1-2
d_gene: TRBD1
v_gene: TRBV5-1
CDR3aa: CASSLGQGHYGYTF
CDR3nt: TGCGCCAGCAGCTTGGGACAGGGCCACTATGGCTACACCTTC

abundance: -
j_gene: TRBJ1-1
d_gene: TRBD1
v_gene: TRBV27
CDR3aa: CASSAQGEAFF
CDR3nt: TGTGCCAGCAGTGCACAGGGGGAAGCTTTCTTT

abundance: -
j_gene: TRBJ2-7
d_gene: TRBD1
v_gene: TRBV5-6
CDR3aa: CASTTGQGNYEQYF
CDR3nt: TGTGCCAGCACCACTGGACAGGGGAACTACGAGCAGTACTTC

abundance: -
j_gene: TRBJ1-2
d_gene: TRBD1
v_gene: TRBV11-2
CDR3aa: CASSLDRYGDRGPPDYGYTF
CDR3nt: TGTGCCAGCAGCTTAGATCGTTACGGGGACAGGGGGCCCCCTGACTATGGCTACACCTTC

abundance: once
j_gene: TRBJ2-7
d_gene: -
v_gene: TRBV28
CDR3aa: CASSSPRSGIYEQYF
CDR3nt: TGTGCCAGCAGTTCCCCGCGAAGCGGTATATACGAGCAGTACTTC

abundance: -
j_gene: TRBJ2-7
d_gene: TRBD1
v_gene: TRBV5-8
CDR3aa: CASSLLQGPRAYYEQYF
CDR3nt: TGTGCCAGCAGCTTGTTACAGGGGCCCAGAGCCTACTACGAGCAGTACTTC

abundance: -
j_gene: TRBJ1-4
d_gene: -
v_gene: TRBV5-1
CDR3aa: CASSLLPRKTASATNEKLFF
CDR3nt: TGCGCCAGCAGCTTGCTACCCAGGAAGACAGCTTCTGCAACTAATGAAAAACTGTTTTTT

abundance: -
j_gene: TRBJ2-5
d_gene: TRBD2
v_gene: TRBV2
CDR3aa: CASSEFGRGTQYF
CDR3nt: TGTGCCAGCAGTGAATTTGGGAGGGGGACCCAGTACTTC

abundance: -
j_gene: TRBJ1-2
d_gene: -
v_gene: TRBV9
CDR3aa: CASSVLPGGDYGYTF
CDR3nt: TGTGCCAGCAGCGTTTTGCCGGGGGGCGACTATGGCTACACCTTC

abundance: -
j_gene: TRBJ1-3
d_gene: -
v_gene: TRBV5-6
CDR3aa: CASSDCPQQDYSGNTIYF
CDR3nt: TGTGCCAGCAGTGACTGCCCTCAACAGGACTACTCTGGAAACACCATATATTTT

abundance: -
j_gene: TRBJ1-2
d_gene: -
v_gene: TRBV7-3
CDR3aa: CASSPLGGSGYTF
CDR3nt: TGTGCCAGCAGTCCCCTTGGGGGGTCGGGCTACACCTTC

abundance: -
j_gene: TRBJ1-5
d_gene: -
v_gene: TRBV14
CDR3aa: CASSQGGGDQPQHF
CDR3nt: TGTGCCAGCAGCCAAGGTGGAGGGGATCAGCCCCAGCATTTT

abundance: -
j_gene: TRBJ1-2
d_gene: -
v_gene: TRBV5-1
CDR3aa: CASSLFPHHYGYTF
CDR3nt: TGCGCCAGCAGCTTGTTCCCACATCATTATGGCTACACCTTC

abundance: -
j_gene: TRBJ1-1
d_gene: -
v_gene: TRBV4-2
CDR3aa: CASSLGGEGDTEAFF
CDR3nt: TGTGCCAGCAGCCTAGGAGGGGAGGGGGACACTGAAGCTTTCTTT

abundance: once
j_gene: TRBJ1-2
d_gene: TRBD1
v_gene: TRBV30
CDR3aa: CAWSAGQGASEGYTF
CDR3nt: TGTGCCTGGAGTGCCGGACAGGGGGCGTCGGAAGGCTACACCTTC

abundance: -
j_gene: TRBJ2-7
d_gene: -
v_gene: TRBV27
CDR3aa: CASSLFARSPYEQYF
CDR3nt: TGTGCCAGCAGTTTATTCGCGCGCTCCCCATACGAGCAGTACTTC

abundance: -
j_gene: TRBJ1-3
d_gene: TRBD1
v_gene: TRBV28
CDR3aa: CASSLAQGVSGNTIYF
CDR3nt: TGTGCCAGCAGTTTAGCGCAGGGGGTCTCTGGAAACACCATATATTTT

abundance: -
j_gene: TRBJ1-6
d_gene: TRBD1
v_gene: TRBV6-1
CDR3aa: CASGRTGANSPLHF
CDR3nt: TGTGCCAGCGGGCGGACAGGGGCCAATTCACCCCTCCACTTT

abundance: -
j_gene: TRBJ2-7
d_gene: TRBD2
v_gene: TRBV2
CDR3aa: CASRGLGGGGLYEQYF
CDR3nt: TGTGCCAGCAGGGGACTCGGCGGGGGGGGCCTCTACGAGCAGTACTTC

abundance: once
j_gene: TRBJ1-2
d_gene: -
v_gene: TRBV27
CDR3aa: CASSAGDNFPVGYTF
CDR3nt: TGTGCCAGCAGCGCTGGGGACAATTTTCCCGTTGGCTACACCTTC

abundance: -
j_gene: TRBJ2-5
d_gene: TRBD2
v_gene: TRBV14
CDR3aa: CASSQDRGAGEAETQYF
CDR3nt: TGTGCCAGCAGCCAAGATAGAGGAGCGGGAGAGGCGGAGACCCAGTACTTC

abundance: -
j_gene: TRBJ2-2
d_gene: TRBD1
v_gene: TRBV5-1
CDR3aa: CASSPGQGRTGELFF
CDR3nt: TGCGCCAGCAGCCCCGGACAGGGGAGGACCGGGGAGCTGTTTTTT

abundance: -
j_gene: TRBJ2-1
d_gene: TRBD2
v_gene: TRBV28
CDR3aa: CASSLRGGAYNEQFF
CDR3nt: TGTGCCAGCAGTTTACGGGGGGGGGCGTACAATGAGCAGTTCTTC

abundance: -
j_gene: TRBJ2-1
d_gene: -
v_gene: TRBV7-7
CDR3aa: CASSPNLIDGGIYNEQFF
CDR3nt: TGTGCCAGCAGCCCCAACCTGATCGACGGAGGGATATACAATGAGCAGTTCTTC

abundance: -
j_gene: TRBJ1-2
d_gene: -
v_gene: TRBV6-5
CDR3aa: CASSRVGYTF
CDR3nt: TGTGCCAGCAGCAGGGTTGGCTACACCTTC

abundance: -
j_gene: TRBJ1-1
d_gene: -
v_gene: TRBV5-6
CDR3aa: CASKPDLGGVYTEAFF
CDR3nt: TGTGCCAGCAAGCCAGACCTAGGGGGAGTATACACTGAAGCTTTCTTT

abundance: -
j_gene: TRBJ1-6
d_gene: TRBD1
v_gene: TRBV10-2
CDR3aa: CASSLWDSYNSPLHF
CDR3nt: TGCGCCAGCAGCTTATGGGACAGCTATAATTCACCCCTCCACTTT

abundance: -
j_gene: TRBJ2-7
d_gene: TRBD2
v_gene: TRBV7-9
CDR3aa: CASSLHLTSGSYEQYF
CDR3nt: TGTGCCAGCAGCCTACACCTGACTAGCGGTTCCTACGAGCAGTACTTC